The 26 T cell receptor beta chains in this list originate from one sample, sequenced in a study of T cell repertoires in cytomegalovirus infection. Their antigens are not known. TCRdb re-called the reads through MiXCR, storing one row per CDR3 protein. The repertoire has roughly 500,000 distinct CDR3 sequences, 30% to 35% of them found once; the top ten carry around a sixth. The specimen comprised cultured PBMCs, sampled from culture after CMV antigen stimulation. The receptors here all came from a human donor in good health (CMV status not recorded). Some clones in this sample may be carry-over from other donors' samples.

This clonotype was seen a handful of times. This chain connects TRBV12-3 or TRBV12-4 to TRBJ2-5; D is possibly TRBD2 (5 bases). The CDR3 spans 13 residues. Between the trimmed V and J ends, which lost 3 bases and 9 bases, there was a span of 14 bases. CDR3 bases: TGTGCCAGCAGTTTCGTGGTTCCCGGGGCCCAGTACTTC. Translation: CASSFVVPGAQYF.

This rearrangement joins TRBV7-4 to TRBJ1-4; D is possibly TRBD1 (6 bases). CDR1 and CDR2 from the germline V gene are SGHVT and SQSDAQ. V was trimmed by 5 bases and J by 8 bases, leaving 15 bases between them. The CDR3 totals 14 residues. CDR3 loop: CASSGGRASEKLFF. The CDR3 DNA sequence: TGTGCCAGCAGCGGGGGCAGGGCTAGCGAAAAACTGTTTTTT.

The rearrangement uses TRBV24-1 and TRBJ2-1; 8 bases align to TRBD2. Germline CDR1 is KGHDR and CDR2 is SFDVKD. The V and J ends lost 3 bases and 7 bases, in that order; junction bases with no gene match: 10. The length of the CDR3 is 16 residues. The CDR3 coding sequence is TGTGCCACCAGTGATCCAACCGGGACTAGGAGGAATGAGCAGTTCTTC. Its translation is CATSDPTGTRRNEQFF.

The rearrangement links TRBV7-6 to TRBJ1-1; D may be TRBD1 (6 bases). Germline V gives CDR1 SGHVS, CDR2 FNYEAQ. CDR3 length equals 15 residues. V gave up 0 bases and J gave up 1 base, with 9 bases separating them. CDR3 in amino acids: CASSLAGARNTEAFF. The CDR3 nucleotides read TGTGCCAGCAGCTTAGCGGGGGCGCGGAACACTGAAGCTTTCTTT. Complete variable domain (other parts from reference TRBV7-6 and TRBJ1-1): GAGVSQSPRYKVTKRGQDVALRCDPISGHVSLYWYRQALGQGPEFLTYFNYEAQQDKSGLPNDRFSAERPEGSISTLTIQRTEQRDSAMYRCASSLAGARNTEAFFGQGTRLTVV.

This chain uses TRBV7-2 with TRBJ1-2, with 9 bases fitting TRBD1. Per the germline V gene, CDR1 is SGHTA and CDR2 is FQGNSA. The V segment lost 5 bases and the J segment 3 bases; nucleotides outside the gene matches: 7. The CDR3 has 15 residues. CDR3 sequence reads: CASSPSRQGDYGYTF. CDR3 bases: TGTGCCAGCAGCCCGAGCCGACAGGGGGACTATGGCTACACCTTC.

The chain combines TRBV2 with TRBJ2-5; 11 bases match TRBD1. The germline V gene has CDR1 SNHLY and CDR2 FYNNEI. There are 14 residues in the CDR3. Germline trimming cut 6 bases from V and 4 bases from J; bases unmatched to any gene: 4. The CDR3: CASSTDRGRETQYF. In DNA, the CDR3 is TGTGCCAGCAGCACGGACAGGGGGCGAGAGACCCAGTACTTC. The whole variable domain, remainder taken from reference TRBV2 and TRBJ2-5, is EPEVTQTPSHQVTQMGQEVILRCVPISNHLYFYWYRQILGQKVEFLVSFYNNEISEKSEIFDDQFSVERPDGSNFTLKIRSTKLEDSAMYFCASSTDRGRETQYFGPGTRLLVL.

The genes are TRBV14 and TRBJ2-1, with 11 bases aligning to TRBD2. The length of the CDR3 is 19 residues. Per the germline V gene, CDR1 is SGHDN and CDR2 is FVKESK. V lost 1 base to trimming and J lost 4 bases; unmatched junction nucleotides: 12. The chain's CDR3 is CASSQVKLAGVHWYNEQFF. Written as DNA, the CDR3 is TGTGCCAGCAGCCAAGTGAAACTAGCGGGAGTGCATTGGTACAATGAGCAGTTCTTC.

At least ten counts were recorded for this clonotype. In DNA, the CDR3 is TGTGCCAGCAGCTTAAGCGGGAGGGTCGATGAGCAGTTCTTC. Translating gives CASSLSGRVDEQFF. The J gene is TRBJ2-1, the V gene TRBV7-2, with 10 bases aligning to TRBD2. Trimming took 2 bases from V and 8 from J; bases not matched to a gene: 3. Germline CDR1 is SGHTA and CDR2 is FQGNSA. There are 14 residues in the CDR3.

The V gene is TRBV7-3, the J gene TRBJ2-5, with D possibly matching TRBD2 (7 bases). Looked up from germline, CDR1 is SGHTA and CDR2 is FQGTGA. Between the trimmed V and J ends, which lost 5 bases and 4 bases, there was a span of 17 bases. CDR3 length equals 15 residues. In DNA form, the CDR3 reads TGTGCCAGCAGCCCGGCTGGGGGGGCGGGAGAGACCCAGTACTTC. Its translation is CASSPAGGAGETQYF. The whole variable domain, remainder taken from reference TRBV7-3 and TRBJ2-5, is GAGVSQTPSNKVTEKGKYVELRCDPISGHTALYWYRQSLGQGPEFLIYFQGTGAADDSGLPNDRFFAVRPEGSVSTLKIQRTERGDSAVYLCASSPAGGAGETQYFGPGTRLLVL.

This clonotype was counted only a few times. V is TRBV4-1 and J is TRBJ2-7, with D maybe TRBD1 (6 bases). Germline lookup yields CDR1 MGHRA and CDR2 YSYEKL. The germline V and J ends were trimmed by 0 bases and 2 bases, with 11 bases remaining between them. CDR3 length equals 15 residues. In DNA, the CDR3 is TGCGCCAGCAGCCAAGATCCGACAGGCGCCTACGAGCAGTACGTC. This gives the protein CASSQDPTGAYEQYV.

Regarding this clonotype: A much larger clonotype is one base distant, so this may be a read error. The chain has TRBV7-8 and TRBJ1-5, with 8 bases aligning to TRBD1. Germline CDR1 SGHVS, CDR2 FQNEAQ. The CDR3 contains 18 residues. The V and J ends lost 4 bases and 4 bases, in that order; junction bases with no gene match: 15. The CDR3 DNA reads TGTGCCAGCAGCTCCCGGACAGGGAGCAGGTTAGGGAATCAGCCCCAGCATTTT. Translated: CASSSRTGSRLGNQPQHF. Supplemented by reference TRBV7-8 and TRBJ1-5, the full variable domain reads GAGVSQSPRYKVAKRGQDVALRCDPISGHVSLFWYQQALGQGPEFLTYFQNEAQLDKSGLPSDRFFAERPEGSVSTLKIQRTQQEDSAVYLCASSSRTGSRLGNQPQHFGDGTRLSIL.

The genes are TRBV10-3 and TRBJ2-2; TRBD2 might be the D (5 bases). The CDR3 is 14 amino acids. Germline V lookup: CDR1 ENHRY, CDR2 SYGVKD. V shed 3 bases and J shed 6 bases, with 11 bases lying between them. The CDR3 DNA reads as TGTGCCATCAGTGAACTAGGAGTTGCCGGGGAGCTGTTTTTT. It encodes CAISELGVAGELFF.

This clonotype was observed many times. The genes are TRBV7-6 and TRBJ2-3; 8 nucleotides agree with TRBD1. This CDR3 has 15 residues. V lost 6 bases, J lost 2 bases, and 7 bases stayed unmatched. Germline lookup yields CDR1 SGHVS and CDR2 FNYEAQ. CDR3 DNA: TGTGCCAGCAGACCAGGACAGGGCCCCACAGATACGCAGTATTTT. Its protein is CASRPGQGPTDTQYF.

The chain uses TRBV12-3 or TRBV12-4 and TRBJ1-5; the D is unclear. V lost 1 base, J lost 6 bases, and 10 bases lay in between. The CDR3 covers 14 residues. CDR3: CASSLETLGQPQHF. The CDR3 DNA is TGTGCCAGCAGTTTAGAGACACTGGGTCAGCCCCAGCATTTT.

CDR3 DNA sequence: TGTGCCAGCAGCTCCGGTCATACGGGCTTTCTTACGAACTATGGCTACACCTTC. This encodes CASSSGHTGFLTNYGYTF. This chain connects TRBV5-5 to TRBJ1-2; D is unclear. V lost 3 bases and J lost 2, with 23 bases in between. CDR1 is SGHKS and CDR2 is YYEKEE in the germline V gene (reference sequence). CDR3 length: 18 residues.

This sequence joins TRBV7-9 and TRBJ2-1; D uncertain. Looked up from germline, CDR1 is SEHNR and CDR2 is FQNEAQ (reference sequence). The CDR3 is 12 residues long. V lost 1 base and J lost 13, with 11 bases in between. This CDR3 is CASSLDGIQQFF. The CDR3 DNA reads TGTGCCAGCAGCTTAGACGGCATTCAACAGTTCTTC.

The chain uses TRBV28 and TRBJ2-7, with D perhaps matching TRBD1 or TRBD2 (5 bases each). Germline loops: CDR1 MDHEN, CDR2 SYDVKM. CDR3 length equals 15 residues. V was trimmed by 2 bases and J by 1 base, leaving 12 bases between them. CDR3 region: CASSLEEGSSYEQYF. The CDR3 region has the DNA TGTGCCAGCAGTTTAGAAGAGGGGAGTTCCTACGAGCAGTACTTC.

In its sample, this clonotype was seen a few times. This chain links TRBV24-1 with TRBJ2-3; no definite D call. Germline values: CDR1 KGHDR, CDR2 SFDVKD. V lost 4 bases to trimming and J lost 6 bases, with 4 bases between them. This CDR3 is built from 11 residues. CDR3 in amino acids: CATSERDTQYF. DNA for the CDR3: TGTGCCACCAGTGAGAGGGATACGCAGTATTTT.

A note on this clonotype: Mismatch with germline at one junction end may stem from a read error. The chain couples TRBV7-2 to TRBJ2-7, with 9 bases matching TRBD2. CDR1 and CDR2 (germline): SGHTA, FQGNSA. The CDR3 loop spans 18 amino acids. DNA for the CDR3: TGTGTCAGCAGCTTAGCACGGTGGGGGAGCGGGAGGCCCTACGAGCAGTACTTC. It is translated as CVSSLARWGSGRPYEQYF.

The V gene is TRBV5-1, the J gene TRBJ1-2; the match to TRBD1 covers 8 bases. The CDR3 sequence is 14 residues long. Germline V gene sequence: CDR1 SGHRS, CDR2 YFSETQ. After removal of 4 bases from V and 3 bases from J, the junction contained 5 bases not matched to a gene. The CDR3 here is CASSPPDRDYGYTF. CDR3 DNA sequence: TGCGCCAGCAGCCCGCCGGACAGGGACTATGGCTACACCTTC.

The rearrangement links TRBV27 to TRBJ2-2, with unresolved D. The V gene's germline CDR1 is MNHEY and CDR2 SMNVEV (reference sequence). The CDR3 extends over 16 amino acids. The V and J ends lost 6 bases and 5 bases respectively, with 19 bases between them. In DNA form, the CDR3 reads TGTGCCAGCAGCCTTTTCACCCCGGATTCGACCGGGGAGCTGTTTTTT. This sequence encodes CASSLFTPDSTGELFF.

The rearrangement joins TRBV5-4 to TRBJ2-2; D unresolved. Germline V CDR1 and CDR2: SGHNT, YYREEE (reference sequence). The CDR3 has 14 amino acids. Trimming left V 0 bases short and J 5 bases short, with 8 bases between. DNA of the CDR3: TGTGCCAGCAGCTTGGCCTCAGAAACCGGGGAGCTGTTTTTT. Encoded protein: CASSLASETGELFF.

The chain couples TRBV20-1 to TRBJ1-2; TRBD1 matches 9 bases. This CDR3 has 13 residues. Germline lookup yields CDR1 DFQATT and CDR2 SNEGSKA (reference sequence). V lost 2 bases to trimming and J lost 5 bases; unmatched junction nucleotides: 3. For the CDR3, the DNA is TGCAGTGCTAGACCCGGGACAGGGTATGGCTACACCTTC. Amino acid sequence: CSARPGTGYGYTF.

V and J are TRBV12-3 or TRBV12-4 and TRBJ2-1; tentative D call: TRBD2 (5 bases). The CDR3 loop spans 14 amino acids. Trimming pared 8 bases from V and 4 bases from J, leaving 15 bases between. CDR3 sequence reads: CASSDWMNYNEQFF. CDR3 in DNA: TGTGCCAGCTCGGACTGGATGAATTACAATGAGCAGTTCTTC.

The rearrangement joins TRBV10-3 to TRBJ2-7; 8 positions agree with TRBD1. CDR3 length: 14 residues. CDR1 and CDR2 from the germline V gene are ENHRY and SYGVKD. Germline trimming cut 2 bases from V and 5 bases from J; bases unmatched to any gene: 5. The CDR3 here is CAISEGQGIHEQYF. For the CDR3, the DNA is TGTGCCATCAGTGAGGGACAGGGCATCCACGAGCAGTACTTC.

The chain joins TRBV6-1 to TRBJ2-1; 9 positions match TRBD2. The germline gives CDR1 MNHNS, CDR2 SASEGT. The CDR3 extends over 16 amino acids. Trimming removed 2 bases from V and 3 bases from J; junction bases left unmatched: 5. This chain's CDR3 is CASSEFSGSDYNEQFF. DNA of the CDR3: TGTGCCAGCAGTGAATTTAGCGGGAGTGACTACAATGAGCAGTTCTTC.